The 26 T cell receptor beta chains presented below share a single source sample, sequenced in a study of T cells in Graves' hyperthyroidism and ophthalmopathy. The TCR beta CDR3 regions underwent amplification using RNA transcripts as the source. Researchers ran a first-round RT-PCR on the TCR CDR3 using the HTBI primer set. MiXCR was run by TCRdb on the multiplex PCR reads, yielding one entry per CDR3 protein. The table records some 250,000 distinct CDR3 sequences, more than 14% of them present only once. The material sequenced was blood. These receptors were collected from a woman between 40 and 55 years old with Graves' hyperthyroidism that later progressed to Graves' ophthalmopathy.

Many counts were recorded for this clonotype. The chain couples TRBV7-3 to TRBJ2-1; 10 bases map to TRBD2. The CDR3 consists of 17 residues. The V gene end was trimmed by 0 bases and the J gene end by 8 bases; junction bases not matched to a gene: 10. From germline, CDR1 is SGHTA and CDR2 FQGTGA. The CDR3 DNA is TGTGCCAGCAGCTTAACCGGAGCGGGAGGGTCTGGGTATGAGCAGTTCTTC. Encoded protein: CASSLTGAGGSGYEQFF.

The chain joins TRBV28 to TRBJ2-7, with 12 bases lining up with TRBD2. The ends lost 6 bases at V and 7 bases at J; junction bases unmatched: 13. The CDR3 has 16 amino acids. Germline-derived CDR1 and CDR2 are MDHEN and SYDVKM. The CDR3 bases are TGTGCCAGCAGCCAAGCCGCTAGCGGGAGGGCCGGGGAGCAGTACTTC. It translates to CASSQAASGRAGEQYF.

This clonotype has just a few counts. The CDR3 DNA reads as TGCAGTGCTAGATTCAGTTATAGTCAGCCCCAGCATTTT. The encoded protein is CSARFSYSQPQHF. The chain links TRBV20-1 to TRBJ1-5; D gene unclear. This CDR3 region has 13 residues. Germline V CDR1 and CDR2: DFQATT, SNEGSKA (reference sequence). V gave up 2 bases and J gave up 6 bases, with 11 bases separating them.

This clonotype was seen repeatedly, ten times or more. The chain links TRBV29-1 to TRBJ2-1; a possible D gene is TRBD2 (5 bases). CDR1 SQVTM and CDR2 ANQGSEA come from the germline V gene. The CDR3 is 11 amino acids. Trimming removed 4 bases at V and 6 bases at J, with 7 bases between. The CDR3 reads CSVVDFNEQFF. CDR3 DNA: TGCAGCGTTGTGGACTTCAATGAGCAGTTCTTC.

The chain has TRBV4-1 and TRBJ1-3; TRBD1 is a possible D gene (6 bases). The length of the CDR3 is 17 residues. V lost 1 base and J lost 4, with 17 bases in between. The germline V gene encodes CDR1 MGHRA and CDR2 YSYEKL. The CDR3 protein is CASSQVPGQILGNTIYF. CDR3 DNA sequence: TGCGCCAGCAGCCAAGTCCCGGGACAAATATTGGGAAACACCATATATTTT.

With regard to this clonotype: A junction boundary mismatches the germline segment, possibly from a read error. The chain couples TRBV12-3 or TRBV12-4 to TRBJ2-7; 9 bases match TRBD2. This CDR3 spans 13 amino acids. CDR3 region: CASSLAGAREQYF. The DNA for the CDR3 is TGTGCCAGCAGCTTAGCGGGAGCGAGGGAGCAGTACTTC.

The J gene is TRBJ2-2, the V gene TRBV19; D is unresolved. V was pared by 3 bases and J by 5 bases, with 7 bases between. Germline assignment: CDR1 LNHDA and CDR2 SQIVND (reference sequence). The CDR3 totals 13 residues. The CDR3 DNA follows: TGTGCCAGTAGTATTTGGGGTACCGGGGAGCTGTTTTTT. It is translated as CASSIWGTGELFF.

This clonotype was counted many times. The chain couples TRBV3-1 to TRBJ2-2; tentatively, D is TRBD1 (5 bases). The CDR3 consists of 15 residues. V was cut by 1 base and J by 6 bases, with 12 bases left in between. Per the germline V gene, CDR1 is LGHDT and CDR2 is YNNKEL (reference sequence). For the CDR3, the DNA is TGTGCCAGCAGCCAAGTCGGCGTCAGGGCCGGGGAGCTGTTTTTT. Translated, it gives CASSQVGVRAGELFF.

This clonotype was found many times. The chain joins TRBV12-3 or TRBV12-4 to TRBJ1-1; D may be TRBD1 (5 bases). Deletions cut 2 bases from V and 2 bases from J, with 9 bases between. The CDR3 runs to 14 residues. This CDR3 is CASSLMRGNTEAFF. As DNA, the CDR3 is TGTGCCAGCAGTTTAATGAGGGGAAACACTGAAGCTTTCTTT.

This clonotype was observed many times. This CDR3 reads CASSEWTSGRAEQFF. The CDR3 nucleotides are TGCGCCAGCAGTGAGTGGACTAGCGGGAGGGCTGAGCAGTTCTTC. The chain recombines TRBV10-2 with TRBJ2-1; TRBD2 matches 15 bases. CDR1 and CDR2 from the germline V gene are WSHSY and SAAADI. This CDR3 is built from 15 residues. The V segment lost 1 base and the J segment 9 bases; nucleotides outside the gene matches: 1.

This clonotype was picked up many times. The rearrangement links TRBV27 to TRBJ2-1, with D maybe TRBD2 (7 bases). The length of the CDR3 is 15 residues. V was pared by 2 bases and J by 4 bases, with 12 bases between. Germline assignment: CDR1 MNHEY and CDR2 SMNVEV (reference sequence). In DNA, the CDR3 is TGTGCCAGCAGTTTAAGGGGGGGGACGTACAATGAGCAGTTCTTC. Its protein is CASSLRGGTYNEQFF.

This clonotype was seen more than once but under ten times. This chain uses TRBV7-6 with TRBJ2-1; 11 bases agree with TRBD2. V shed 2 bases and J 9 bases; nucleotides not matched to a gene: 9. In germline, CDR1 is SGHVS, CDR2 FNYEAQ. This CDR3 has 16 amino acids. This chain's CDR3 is CASSLYSGRALGEQFF. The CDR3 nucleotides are TGTGCCAGCAGCTTATATAGCGGGAGGGCCCTCGGTGAGCAGTTCTTC.

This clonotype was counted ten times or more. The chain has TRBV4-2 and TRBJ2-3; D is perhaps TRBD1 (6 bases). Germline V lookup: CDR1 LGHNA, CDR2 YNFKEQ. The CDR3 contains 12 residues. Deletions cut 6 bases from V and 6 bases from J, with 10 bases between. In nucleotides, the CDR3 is TGTGCCAGCAGAAGGGGGTCGGATACGCAGTATTTT. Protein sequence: CASRRGSDTQYF.

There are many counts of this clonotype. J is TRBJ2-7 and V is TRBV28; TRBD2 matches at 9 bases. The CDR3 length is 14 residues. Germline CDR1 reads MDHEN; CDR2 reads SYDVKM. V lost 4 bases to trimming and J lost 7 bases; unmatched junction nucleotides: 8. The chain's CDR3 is CASSSPAGGKEQYF. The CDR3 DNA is TGTGCCAGCAGTTCACCAGCGGGAGGTAAGGAGCAGTACTTC.

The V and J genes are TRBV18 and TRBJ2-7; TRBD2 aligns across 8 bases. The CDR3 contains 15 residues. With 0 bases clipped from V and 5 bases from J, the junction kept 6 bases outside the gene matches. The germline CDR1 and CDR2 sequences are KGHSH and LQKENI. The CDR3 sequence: CASSPPGAGVNEQYF. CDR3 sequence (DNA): TGTGCCAGCTCACCACCTGGAGCGGGAGTAAACGAGCAGTACTTC.

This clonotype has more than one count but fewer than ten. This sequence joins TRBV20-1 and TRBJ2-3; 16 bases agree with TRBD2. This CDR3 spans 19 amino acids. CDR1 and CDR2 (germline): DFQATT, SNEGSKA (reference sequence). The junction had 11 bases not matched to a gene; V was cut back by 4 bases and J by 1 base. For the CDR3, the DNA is TGCAGTGCTATGCGGCAGGGACTAGCGGGAGGGCCAGGCACAGATACGCAGTATTTT. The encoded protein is CSAMRQGLAGGPGTDTQYF.

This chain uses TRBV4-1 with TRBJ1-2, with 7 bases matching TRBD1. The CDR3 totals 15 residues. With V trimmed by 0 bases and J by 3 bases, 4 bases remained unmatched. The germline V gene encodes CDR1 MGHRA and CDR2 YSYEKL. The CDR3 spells CASSQEGDSYYGYTF. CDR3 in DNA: TGCGCCAGCAGCCAAGAGGGGGACAGCTACTATGGCTACACCTTC.

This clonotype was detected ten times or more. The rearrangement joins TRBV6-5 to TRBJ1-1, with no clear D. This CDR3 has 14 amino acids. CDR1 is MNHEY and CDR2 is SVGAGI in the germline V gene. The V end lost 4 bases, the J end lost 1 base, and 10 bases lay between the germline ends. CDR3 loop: CASSSRWTNTEAFF. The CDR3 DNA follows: TGTGCCAGCAGTTCCCGGTGGACGAACACTGAAGCTTTCTTT.

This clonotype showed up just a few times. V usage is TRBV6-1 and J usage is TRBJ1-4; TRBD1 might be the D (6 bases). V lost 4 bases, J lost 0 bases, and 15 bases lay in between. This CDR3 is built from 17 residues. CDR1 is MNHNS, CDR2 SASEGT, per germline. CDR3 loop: CASSGGGHRATNEKLFF. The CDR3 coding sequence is TGTGCCAGCAGTGGGGGGGGACATCGAGCAACTAATGAAAAACTGTTTTTT.

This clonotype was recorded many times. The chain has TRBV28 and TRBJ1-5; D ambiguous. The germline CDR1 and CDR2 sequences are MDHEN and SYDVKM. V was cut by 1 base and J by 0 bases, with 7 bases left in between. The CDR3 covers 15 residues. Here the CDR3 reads CASSLSSYSNQPQHF. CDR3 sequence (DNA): TGTGCCAGCAGTTTATCCAGTTATAGCAATCAGCCCCAGCATTTT.

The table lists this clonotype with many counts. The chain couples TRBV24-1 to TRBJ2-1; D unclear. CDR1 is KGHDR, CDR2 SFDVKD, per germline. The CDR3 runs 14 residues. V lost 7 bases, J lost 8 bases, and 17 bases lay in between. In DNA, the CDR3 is TGTGCCACCAGCGACCCAGGCAACAGCGATGAGCAGTTCTTC. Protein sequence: CATSDPGNSDEQFF.

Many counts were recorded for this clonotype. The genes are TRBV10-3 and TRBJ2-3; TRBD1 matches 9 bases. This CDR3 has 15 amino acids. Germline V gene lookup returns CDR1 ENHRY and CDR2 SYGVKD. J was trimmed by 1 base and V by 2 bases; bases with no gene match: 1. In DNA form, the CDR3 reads TGTGCCATCAGTGAGCGGGACAGGGGCACAGATACGCAGTATTTT. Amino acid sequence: CAISERDRGTDTQYF.

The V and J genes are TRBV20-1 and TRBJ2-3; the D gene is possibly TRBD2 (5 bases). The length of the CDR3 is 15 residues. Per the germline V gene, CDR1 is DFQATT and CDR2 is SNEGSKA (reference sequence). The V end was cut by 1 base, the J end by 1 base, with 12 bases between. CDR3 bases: TGCAGTGCTAGAGCGGCAACCGGGGGCACAGATACGCAGTATTTT. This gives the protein CSARAATGGTDTQYF.

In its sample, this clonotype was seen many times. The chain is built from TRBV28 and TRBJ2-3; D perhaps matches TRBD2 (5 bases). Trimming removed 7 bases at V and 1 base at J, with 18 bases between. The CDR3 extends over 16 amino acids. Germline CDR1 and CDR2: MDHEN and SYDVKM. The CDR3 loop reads CASTETDRGGTDTQYF. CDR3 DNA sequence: TGTGCCAGCACCGAAACGGACCGGGGAGGCACAGATACGCAGTATTTT. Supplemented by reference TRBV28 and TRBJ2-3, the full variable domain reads DVKVTQSSRYLVKRTGEKVFLECVQDMDHENMFWYRQDPGLGLRLIYFSYDVKMKEKGDIPEGYSVSREKKERFSLILESASTNQTSMYLCASTETDRGGTDTQYFGPGTRLTVL.

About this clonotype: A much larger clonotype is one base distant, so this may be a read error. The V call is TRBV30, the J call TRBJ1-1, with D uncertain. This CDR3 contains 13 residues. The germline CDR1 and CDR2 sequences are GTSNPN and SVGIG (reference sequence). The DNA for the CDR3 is TGTGCCTGGAGTGTTTCGGCGAACACTGATGCTTTCTTT. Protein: CAWSVSANTDAFF.

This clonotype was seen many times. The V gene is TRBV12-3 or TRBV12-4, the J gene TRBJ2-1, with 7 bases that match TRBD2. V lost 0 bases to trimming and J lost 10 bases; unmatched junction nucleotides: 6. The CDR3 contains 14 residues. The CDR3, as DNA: TGTGCCAGCAGTTTAGCGAGGACGGGAGGCGAGCAGTTCTTC. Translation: CASSLARTGGEQFF.